Sequencing of this TCR beta chain was carried out in a study of blood T cell repertoires in COVID-19 (dated by TCRdb to between 2020 and 2021). With regard to the full study: Samples covering the acute and convalescent phases of COVID-19 were provided by collaborators in the United States, Italy and Spain. Samples were obtained from the ongoing ImmuneRACE study (first 160 participants) and from over a thousand subjects provided by 6 global collaborators. Deeply sampled blood TCRbeta repertoires from subjects exposed to, actively infected with, or recovered from COVID-19 were included in the dataset. The repertoires were released in a freely available public database meant as a resource for research on the immune response to SARS-CoV-2. Where available, HLA class I and class II types were obtained from metadata supplied by the sample provider rather than from assay-based typing. The material from the prospective study consisted of cDNA or gDNA derived from T cells, B-cell-depleted T cells, or PBMCs. Nearly every sample came with metadata listing a de-identified subject ID, COVID-19 status, age in years and sex. What the study reported, not specific to this receptor: How much clinical and demographic metadata was included differed by source and by participant, and the metadata was provided uncurated.

Note on this clone: Its antigen specificity is not known. Base quality data are lacking; no much larger clone is found one base away.

TCRbeta CDR3 regions were amplified from genomic DNA using the immunoSEQ Assay, a bias-controlled multiplex PCR. The authors' analysis ran thus. The number of nucleated cells in each sample was estimated from the amplification of reference gene primers within the assay. To quantify the absolute abundance of each unique TCRbeta CDR3 rearrangement, sequence reads were collapsed and filtered. Productive Simpson clonality was computed per sample as the square root of Simpson's diversity index over productive rearrangements. TCRdb took this table from immuneACCESS and kept in-frame rearrangements with V and J called. Such tables lack part of the clones; where checked against another copy, unresolved V genes explain under half of the gap, and the rest is unexplained. Clonal size and the V and J genes are those of that table, whereas D and trimming came from the DNA. This sample comprises more than 200,000 clones, 85% to 90% of them detected only once. The ten largest clones take up 5.2% of the sample.

Measured from the cysteine to the phenylalanine, the CDR3 is 11 residues long. CDR3 DNA is the only sequence kept; it has 33 bases, read in frame from the first base. V loses 3 bases, J loses 6 bases, and the germline ends lie 5 bases apart. Sequences MDHEN (CDR1) and SYDVKM (CDR2) are obtained from the germline V gene. One collaborating source in Seattle enrolled patients while the patients were actively infected and followed the patients over time throughout the course of disease. Whole blood was collected in K2EDTA tubes by collaborating institutions according to the institutions' own protocols. For TCRbeta analysis, collaborator samples were shipped as frozen whole blood, as isolated PBMCs, or as DNA extracted from either sample type.

Material for sequencing was peripheral blood. Here the chain combines TRBV28 and TRBJ1-2; the D gene cannot be named for sure. The sequence came from a woman aged 55-75 years with COVID-19, enrolled during active disease. The CDR3 protein: CASSFLHGYTF. The DNA sequence is given as TGTGCCAGCAGTTTTCTTCATGGCTACACCTTC.